Listed below are T cell receptor beta chains from one sample, sequenced in a study of blood T cell repertoires in COVID-19. The table came from immunoSEQ multiplex PCR; TCRdb's copy has only in-frame clones and leaves some out. Among approximately 360,000 clones listed, roughly 88% were seen once. Sequencing was done on a sample of PBMCs or T cells enriched from blood (not recorded which). Receptor source: a woman younger than 45 with acute COVID-19. Both conserved end residues are part of each CDR3. Each record gives: clone size, D gene, J gene, V gene, CDR3 protein, CDR3 DNA. A D gene is named only where the DNA matches it firmly. Only part of the rows carry a size: once, few, many, or a class if the clone is expanded.

clone_size: .; d_call: .; j_call: TRBJ2-7; v_call: TRBV19; cdr3_aa: CASSSGTRSLYEQYF; cdr3_nt: TGTGCCAGTAGCAGCGGGACAAGGTCCCTATACGAGCAGTACTTC
clone_size: .; d_call: .; j_call: TRBJ1-2; v_call: TRBV6-5; cdr3_aa: CATRREGLVYTF; cdr3_nt: TGTGCCACCCGAAGGGAGGGGTTAGTCTACACCTTC
clone_size: few; d_call: TRBD1; j_call: TRBJ1-2; v_call: TRBV4-1; cdr3_aa: CASSVGTGNYGYTF; cdr3_nt: TGCGCCAGCAGCGTCGGGACAGGGAACTATGGCTACACCTTC
clone_size: .; d_call: .; j_call: TRBJ2-1; v_call: TRBV6-5; cdr3_aa: CASSPGQKMYNEQFF; cdr3_nt: TGTGCCAGCAGCCCAGGACAGAAAATGTACAATGAGCAGTTCTTC
clone_size: .; d_call: .; j_call: TRBJ2-1; v_call: TRBV5-8; cdr3_aa: CASSLERSKFYNEQFF; cdr3_nt: TGTGCCAGCAGCTTGGAGCGCAGCAAATTTTACAATGAGCAGTTCTTC
clone_size: .; d_call: TRBD2; j_call: TRBJ2-7; v_call: TRBV19; cdr3_aa: CASSDPSRGAYEQYF; cdr3_nt: TGTGCCAGTAGTGACCCCTCGCGGGGGGCCTACGAGCAGTACTTC
clone_size: .; d_call: .; j_call: TRBJ1-4; v_call: TRBV7-8; cdr3_aa: CASSSGFRRNEKLFF; cdr3_nt: TGTGCCAGCAGCTCAGGATTTCGCCGAAATGAAAAACTGTTTTTT
clone_size: .; d_call: TRBD1; j_call: TRBJ1-5; v_call: TRBV24-1; cdr3_aa: CATSERQGGNQPQHF; cdr3_nt: TGTGCCACCAGTGAACGACAGGGGGGCAATCAGCCCCAGCATTTT
clone_size: .; d_call: TRBD2; j_call: TRBJ2-3; v_call: TRBV6-4; cdr3_aa: CASSDGTSGGTDTQYF; cdr3_nt: TGTGCCAGCAGTGACGGGACTAGCGGGGGCACAGATACGCAGTATTTT
clone_size: .; d_call: TRBD1; j_call: TRBJ1-1; v_call: TRBV5-1; cdr3_aa: CASSLPPTGGRTEAFF; cdr3_nt: TGCGCCAGCAGCTTGCCCCCGACAGGGGGTCGCACTGAAGCTTTCTTT
clone_size: .; d_call: TRBD2; j_call: TRBJ2-3; v_call: TRBV6-4; cdr3_aa: CASILAGVTDTQYF; cdr3_nt: TGTGCCAGCATTTTAGCGGGAGTCACAGATACGCAGTATTTT
clone_size: .; d_call: .; j_call: TRBJ1-6; v_call: TRBV13; cdr3_aa: CASSQASSPLHF; cdr3_nt: TGTGCCAGCTCCCAGGCCTCTTCACCCCTCCACTTT
clone_size: .; d_call: TRBD2; j_call: TRBJ2-1; v_call: TRBV29-1; cdr3_aa: CSVAGLAQEQFF; cdr3_nt: TGCAGCGTTGCCGGACTAGCACAGGAGCAGTTCTTC
clone_size: .; d_call: TRBD1; j_call: TRBJ1-2; v_call: TRBV10-2; cdr3_aa: CASNRQGATRGYTF; cdr3_nt: TGCGCCAGCAACCGACAGGGGGCGACGCGTGGCTACACCTTC
clone_size: few; d_call: .; j_call: TRBJ1-1; v_call: TRBV19; cdr3_aa: CATKLGGTEAFF; cdr3_nt: TGTGCCACCAAGCTGGGGGGGACTGAAGCTTTCTTT
clone_size: few; d_call: TRBD2; j_call: TRBJ2-2; v_call: TRBV7-2; cdr3_aa: CASSPRIAGTNTGELFF; cdr3_nt: TGTGCCAGCAGCCCACGGATAGCGGGGACGAACACCGGGGAGCTGTTTTTT
clone_size: once; d_call: .; j_call: TRBJ1-2; v_call: TRBV14; cdr3_aa: CASSSTNPGSSYGYTF; cdr3_nt: TGTGCCAGCAGCTCGACTAACCCGGGGTCTAGCTATGGCTACACCTTC
clone_size: few; d_call: .; j_call: TRBJ1-3; v_call: TRBV9; cdr3_aa: CASSVGGGNTIYF; cdr3_nt: TGTGCCAGCAGCGTAGGAGGAGGAAACACCATATATTTT
clone_size: .; d_call: TRBD1; j_call: TRBJ2-7; v_call: TRBV3-1/TRBV3-2; cdr3_aa: CASSGRSYRGSTYEQYF; cdr3_nt: TGTGCCAGCAGCGGACGATCGTACAGGGGTAGCACCTACGAGCAGTACTTC
clone_size: .; d_call: .; j_call: TRBJ1-1; v_call: TRBV19; cdr3_aa: CASSTGLLTEAFF; cdr3_nt: TGTGCCAGTAGTACCGGACTACTCACTGAAGCTTTCTTT
clone_size: .; d_call: .; j_call: TRBJ2-7; v_call: TRBV7-2; cdr3_aa: CASSLRVATYEQYF; cdr3_nt: TGTGCCAGCAGCTTACGGGTGGCCACCTACGAGCAGTACTTC
clone_size: .; d_call: .; j_call: TRBJ2-7; v_call: TRBV29-1; cdr3_aa: CSASLSSYEQYF; cdr3_nt: TGCAGCGCGAGCTTATCTAGCTACGAGCAGTACTTC
clone_size: .; d_call: .; j_call: TRBJ2-2; v_call: TRBV2; cdr3_aa: CASSGDGMGELFF; cdr3_nt: TGTGCCAGCAGCGGGGATGGGATGGGGGAGCTGTTTTTT
clone_size: .; d_call: .; j_call: TRBJ2-7; v_call: TRBV7-2; cdr3_aa: CASSLGLSYEQYF; cdr3_nt: TGTGCCAGCAGCTTAGGACTATCCTACGAGCAGTACTTC
clone_size: .; d_call: TRBD2; j_call: TRBJ2-1; v_call: TRBV19; cdr3_aa: CASSIGGQGPSGGAENEQFF; cdr3_nt: TGTGCCAGTAGTATAGGAGGGCAGGGGCCTAGCGGGGGGGCCGAGAATGAGCAGTTCTTC
clone_size: .; d_call: TRBD1; j_call: TRBJ1-2; v_call: TRBV5-1; cdr3_aa: CASSFRPGQGGYGYTF; cdr3_nt: TGCGCCAGCAGCTTTAGGCCGGGACAGGGCGGCTATGGCTACACCTTC
clone_size: once; d_call: .; j_call: TRBJ2-7; v_call: TRBV11-2; cdr3_aa: CASISPPVTDYEQYF; cdr3_nt: TGTGCCAGCATCTCCCCGCCGGTTACCGACTACGAGCAGTACTTC
clone_size: .; d_call: .; j_call: TRBJ1-2; v_call: TRBV19; cdr3_aa: CASSIVTGSNYGYTF; cdr3_nt: TGTGCCAGTAGTATAGTTACAGGGTCTAACTATGGCTACACCTTC
clone_size: .; d_call: TRBD2; j_call: TRBJ2-7; v_call: TRBV6-5; cdr3_aa: CASSYADSPRGGEQYF; cdr3_nt: TGTGCCAGCAGTTACGCTGACAGTCCCCGGGGGGGCGAGCAGTACTTC
clone_size: once; d_call: .; j_call: TRBJ1-2; v_call: TRBV6-5; cdr3_aa: CASSYGLRLMGYTF; cdr3_nt: TGTGCCAGCAGTTACGGTCTCAGGTTGATGGGCTACACCTTC
clone_size: .; d_call: .; j_call: TRBJ2-5; v_call: TRBV24-1; cdr3_aa: CATSARGQIGETQYF; cdr3_nt: TGTGCCACCAGTGCCCGGGGTCAAATCGGCGAGACCCAGTACTTC
clone_size: .; d_call: TRBD1; j_call: TRBJ2-7; v_call: TRBV7-8; cdr3_aa: CASSLGGTAYEQYF; cdr3_nt: TGTGCCAGCAGCTTAGGGGGGACAGCATACGAGCAGTACTTC
clone_size: .; d_call: TRBD1; j_call: TRBJ1-6; v_call: TRBV6-5; cdr3_aa: CASRRQGADNSPLHF; cdr3_nt: TGTGCCAGCCGACGACAGGGGGCTGATAATTCACCCCTCCACTTT
clone_size: .; d_call: TRBD1; j_call: TRBJ1-5; v_call: TRBV27; cdr3_aa: CASSPPRQGGYSNQPQHF; cdr3_nt: TGTGCCAGCAGTCCACCAAGACAGGGAGGATATAGCAATCAGCCCCAGCATTTT
clone_size: .; d_call: TRBD1; j_call: TRBJ2-7; v_call: TRBV5-1; cdr3_aa: CASSFGQGADEQYF; cdr3_nt: TGCGCCAGCAGCTTTGGACAGGGGGCCGACGAGCAGTACTTC
clone_size: .; d_call: .; j_call: TRBJ1-4; v_call: TRBV19; cdr3_aa: CASSDVPGKLFF; cdr3_nt: TGTGCCAGTAGTGATGTTCCGGGAAAACTGTTTTTT
clone_size: .; d_call: .; j_call: TRBJ2-2; v_call: TRBV7-6; cdr3_aa: CASSLGAGATTGELFF; cdr3_nt: TGTGCCAGCAGCTTAGGGGCGGGGGCCACCACCGGGGAGCTGTTTTTT
clone_size: .; d_call: .; j_call: TRBJ2-7; v_call: TRBV23-1; cdr3_aa: CASSQSEGEQYF; cdr3_nt: TGCGCCAGCAGTCAATCGGAGGGCGAGCAGTACTTC
clone_size: .; d_call: .; j_call: TRBJ1-1; v_call: TRBV3-1/TRBV3-2; cdr3_aa: CASSQAGGPRDEAFF; cdr3_nt: TGTGCCAGCAGCCAAGCGGGGGGCCCACGAGATGAAGCTTTCTTT
clone_size: .; d_call: TRBD1; j_call: TRBJ2-7; v_call: TRBV4-3; cdr3_aa: CASSHDGQGTYEQYF; cdr3_nt: TGCGCCAGCAGCCACGACGGACAGGGCACCTACGAGCAGTACTTC
clone_size: .; d_call: TRBD2; j_call: TRBJ2-3; v_call: TRBV6-2/TRBV6-3; cdr3_aa: CASSPLAGEGDTQYF; cdr3_nt: TGTGCCAGCAGCCCACTAGCGGGGGAGGGAGATACGCAGTATTTT
clone_size: .; d_call: TRBD1; j_call: TRBJ2-2; v_call: TRBV6-6; cdr3_aa: CASSPRDRVPDTGELFF; cdr3_nt: TGTGCCAGCAGTCCCCGGGACAGGGTACCGGACACCGGGGAGCTGTTTTTT
clone_size: .; d_call: .; j_call: TRBJ2-4; v_call: TRBV7-8; cdr3_aa: CASSPDTSKNIQYF; cdr3_nt: TGTGCCAGCAGCCCCGACACCTCCAAAAACATTCAGTACTTC
clone_size: .; d_call: .; j_call: TRBJ2-1; v_call: TRBV5-8; cdr3_aa: CASTPGTEYNEQFF; cdr3_nt: TGTGCCAGCACCCCGGGAACGGAATACAATGAGCAGTTCTTC
clone_size: .; d_call: TRBD2; j_call: TRBJ2-2; v_call: TRBV3-1/TRBV3-2; cdr3_aa: CASSLLALNTGELFF; cdr3_nt: TGTGCCAGCAGCCTACTAGCGCTGAACACCGGGGAGCTGTTTTTT
clone_size: .; d_call: TRBD2; j_call: TRBJ2-3; v_call: TRBV7-9; cdr3_aa: CASSLWRGGDTDTQYF; cdr3_nt: TGTGCCAGCAGCTTATGGCGGGGGGGCGATACAGATACGCAGTATTTT